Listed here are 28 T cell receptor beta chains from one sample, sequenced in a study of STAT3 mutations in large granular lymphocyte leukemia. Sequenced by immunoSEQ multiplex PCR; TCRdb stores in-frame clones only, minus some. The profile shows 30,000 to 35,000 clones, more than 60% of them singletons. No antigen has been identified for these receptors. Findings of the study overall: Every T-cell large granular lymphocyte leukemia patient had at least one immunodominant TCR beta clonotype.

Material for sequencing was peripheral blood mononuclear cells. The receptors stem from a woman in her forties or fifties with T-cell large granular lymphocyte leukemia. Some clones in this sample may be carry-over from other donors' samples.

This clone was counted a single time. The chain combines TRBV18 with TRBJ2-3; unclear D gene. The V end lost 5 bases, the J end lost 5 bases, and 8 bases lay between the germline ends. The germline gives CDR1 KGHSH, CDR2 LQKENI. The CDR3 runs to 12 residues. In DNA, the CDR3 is TGTGCCAGCTCAGTTAGAGAAGATACGCAGTATTTT. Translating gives CASSVREDTQYF. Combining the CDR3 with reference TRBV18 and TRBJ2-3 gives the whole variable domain NAGVMQNPRHLVRRRGQEARLRCSPMKGHSHVYWYRQLPEEGLKFMVYLQKENIIDESGMPKERFSAEFPKEGPSILRIQQVVRGDSAAYFCASSVREDTQYFGPGTRLTVL.

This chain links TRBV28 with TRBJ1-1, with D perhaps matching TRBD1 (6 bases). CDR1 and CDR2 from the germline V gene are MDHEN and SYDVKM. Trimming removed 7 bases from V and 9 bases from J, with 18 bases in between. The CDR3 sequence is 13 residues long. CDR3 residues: CASIVGQSQKAFF. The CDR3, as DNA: TGTGCCAGCATTGTCGGACAGAGCCAAAAAGCTTTCTTT.

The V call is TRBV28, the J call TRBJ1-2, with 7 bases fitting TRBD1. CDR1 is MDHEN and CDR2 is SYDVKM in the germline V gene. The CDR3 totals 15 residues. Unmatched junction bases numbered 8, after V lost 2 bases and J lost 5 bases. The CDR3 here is CASSLIDRDVYGYTF. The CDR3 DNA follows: TGTGCCAGCAGTTTAATCGACAGGGACGTTTATGGCTACACCTTC.

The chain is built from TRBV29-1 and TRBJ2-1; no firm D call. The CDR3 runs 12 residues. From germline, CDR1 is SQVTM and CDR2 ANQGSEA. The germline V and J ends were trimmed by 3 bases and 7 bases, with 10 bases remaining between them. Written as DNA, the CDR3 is TGCAGCGTTGACCGGGTTTGGAATGAGCAGTTCTTC. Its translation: CSVDRVWNEQFF.

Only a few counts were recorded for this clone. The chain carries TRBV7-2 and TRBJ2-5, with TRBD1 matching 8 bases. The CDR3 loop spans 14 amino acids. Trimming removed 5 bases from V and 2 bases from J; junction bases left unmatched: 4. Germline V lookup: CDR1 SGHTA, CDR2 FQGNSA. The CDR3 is CASSRTGRQETQYF. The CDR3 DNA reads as TGTGCCAGCAGCCGGACAGGGAGGCAAGAGACCCAGTACTTC.

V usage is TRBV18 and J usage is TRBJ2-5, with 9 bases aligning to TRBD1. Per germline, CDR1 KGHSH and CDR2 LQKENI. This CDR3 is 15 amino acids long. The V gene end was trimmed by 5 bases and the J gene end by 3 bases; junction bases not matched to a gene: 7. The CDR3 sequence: CASSSRGQGKETQYF. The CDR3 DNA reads TGTGCCAGCTCAAGCCGGGGACAGGGTAAAGAGACCCAGTACTTC. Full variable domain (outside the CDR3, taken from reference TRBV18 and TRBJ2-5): NAGVMQNPRHLVRRRGQEARLRCSPMKGHSHVYWYRQLPEEGLKFMVYLQKENIIDESGMPKERFSAEFPKEGPSILRIQQVVRGDSAAYFCASSSRGQGKETQYFGPGTRLLVL.

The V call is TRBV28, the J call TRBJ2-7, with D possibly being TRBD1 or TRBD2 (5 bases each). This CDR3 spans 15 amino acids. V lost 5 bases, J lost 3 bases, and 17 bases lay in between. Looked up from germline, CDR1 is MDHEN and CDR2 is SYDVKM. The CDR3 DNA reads TGTGCCAGCAGTCCGTCCTTCCGGGACCGCTACGAGCAGTACTTC. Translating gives CASSPSFRDRYEQYF.

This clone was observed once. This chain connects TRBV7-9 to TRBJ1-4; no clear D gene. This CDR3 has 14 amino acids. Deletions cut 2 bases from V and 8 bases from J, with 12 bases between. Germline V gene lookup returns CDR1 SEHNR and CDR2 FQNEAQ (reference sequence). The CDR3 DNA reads TGTGCCAGCAGCTTAAGAGGTTCGGCGGAAAAACTGTTTTTT. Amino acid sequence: CASSLRGSAEKLFF.

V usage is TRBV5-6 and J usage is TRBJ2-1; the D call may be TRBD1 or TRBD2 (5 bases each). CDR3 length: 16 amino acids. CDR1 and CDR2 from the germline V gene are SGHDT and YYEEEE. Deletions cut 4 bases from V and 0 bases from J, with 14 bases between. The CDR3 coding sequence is TGTGCCAGCAGCCGGTTTGCAGGGAGCTCCTACAATGAGCAGTTCTTC. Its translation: CASSRFAGSSYNEQFF.

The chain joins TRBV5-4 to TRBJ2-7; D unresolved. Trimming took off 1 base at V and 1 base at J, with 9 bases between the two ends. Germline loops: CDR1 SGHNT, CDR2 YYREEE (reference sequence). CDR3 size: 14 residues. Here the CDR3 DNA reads TGTGCCAGCAGCTTGTATGGGGTTTCCTACGAGCAGTACTTC. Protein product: CASSLYGVSYEQYF.

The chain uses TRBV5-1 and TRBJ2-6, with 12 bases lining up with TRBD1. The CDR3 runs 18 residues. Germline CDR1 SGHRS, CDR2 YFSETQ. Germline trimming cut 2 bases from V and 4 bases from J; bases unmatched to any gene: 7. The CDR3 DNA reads TGCGCCAGCAGCTTAACGGGACAGGGGGCGTTGGGGGCCAACGTCCTGACTTTC. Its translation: CASSLTGQGALGANVLTF.

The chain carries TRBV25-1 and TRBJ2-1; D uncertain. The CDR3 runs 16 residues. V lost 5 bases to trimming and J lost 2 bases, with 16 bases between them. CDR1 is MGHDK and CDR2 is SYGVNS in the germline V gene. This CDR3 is CASSPWVSETYNEQFF. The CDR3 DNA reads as TGTGCCAGCAGTCCCTGGGTCTCCGAGACCTACAATGAGCAGTTCTTC.

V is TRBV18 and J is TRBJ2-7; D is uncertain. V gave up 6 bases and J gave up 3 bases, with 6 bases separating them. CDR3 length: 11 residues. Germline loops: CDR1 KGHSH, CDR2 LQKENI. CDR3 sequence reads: CASSAGYEQYF. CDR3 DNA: TGTGCCAGCTCGGCAGGCTACGAGCAGTACTTC.

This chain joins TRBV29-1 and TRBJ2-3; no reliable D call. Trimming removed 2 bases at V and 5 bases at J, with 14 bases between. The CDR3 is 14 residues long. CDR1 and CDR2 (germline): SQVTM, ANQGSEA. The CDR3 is CSVEMSGPVDTQYF. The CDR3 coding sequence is TGCAGCGTTGAAATGTCGGGCCCCGTAGATACGCAGTATTTT.

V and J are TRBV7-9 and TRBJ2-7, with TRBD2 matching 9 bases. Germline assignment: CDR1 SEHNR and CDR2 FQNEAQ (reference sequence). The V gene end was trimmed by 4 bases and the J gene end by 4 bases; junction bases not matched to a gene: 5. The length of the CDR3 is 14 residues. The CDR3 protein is CASSSPGLAYEQYF. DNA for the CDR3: TGTGCCAGCAGCTCGCCGGGACTAGCTTACGAGCAGTACTTC.

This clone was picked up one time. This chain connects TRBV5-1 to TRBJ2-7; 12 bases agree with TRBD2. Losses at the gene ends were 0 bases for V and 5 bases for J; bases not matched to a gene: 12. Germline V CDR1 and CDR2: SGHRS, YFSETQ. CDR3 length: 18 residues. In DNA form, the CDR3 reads TGCGCCAGCAGCTTGGGGGTCCTAGCGGGAGGGCCTTTCGACGAGCAGTACTTC. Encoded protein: CASSLGVLAGGPFDEQYF.

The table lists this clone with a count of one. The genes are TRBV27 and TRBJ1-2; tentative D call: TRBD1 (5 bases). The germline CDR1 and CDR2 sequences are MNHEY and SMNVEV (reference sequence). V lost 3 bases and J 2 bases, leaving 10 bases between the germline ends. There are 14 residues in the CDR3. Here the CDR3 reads CASSFRGPNYGYTF. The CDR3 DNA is TGTGCCAGCAGTTTTAGGGGCCCCAACTATGGCTACACCTTC.

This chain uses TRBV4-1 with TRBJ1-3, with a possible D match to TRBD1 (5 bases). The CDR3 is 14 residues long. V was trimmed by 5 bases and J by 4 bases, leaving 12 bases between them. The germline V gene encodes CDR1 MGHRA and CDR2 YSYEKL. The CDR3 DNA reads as TGCGCCAGCAGCGGAGGGACGGCGGGAAACACCATATATTTT. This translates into CASSGGTAGNTIYF.

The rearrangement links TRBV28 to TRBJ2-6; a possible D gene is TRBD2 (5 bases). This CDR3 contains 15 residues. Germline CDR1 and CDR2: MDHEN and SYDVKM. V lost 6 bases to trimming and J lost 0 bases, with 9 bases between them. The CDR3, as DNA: TGTGCCAGCAGCCGCGGAGGCTCTGGGGCCAACGTCCTGACTTTC. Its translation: CASSRGGSGANVLTF. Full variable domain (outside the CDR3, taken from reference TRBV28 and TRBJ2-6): DVKVTQSSRYLVKRTGEKVFLECVQDMDHENMFWYRQDPGLGLRLIYFSYDVKMKEKGDIPEGYSVSREKKERFSLILESASTNQTSMYLCASSRGGSGANVLTFGAGSRLTVL.

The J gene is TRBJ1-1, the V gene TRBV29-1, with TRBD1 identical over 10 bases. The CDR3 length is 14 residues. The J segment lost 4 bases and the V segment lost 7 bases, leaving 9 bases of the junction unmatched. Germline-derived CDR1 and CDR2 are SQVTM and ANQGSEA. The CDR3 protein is CSDRGQGLGTEAFF. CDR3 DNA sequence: TGCAGCGACCGGGGACAGGGGCTGGGCACTGAAGCTTTCTTT.

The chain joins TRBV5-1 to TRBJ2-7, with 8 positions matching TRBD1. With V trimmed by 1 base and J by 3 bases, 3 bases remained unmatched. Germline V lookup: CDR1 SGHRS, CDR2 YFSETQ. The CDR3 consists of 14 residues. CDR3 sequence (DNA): TGCGCCAGCAGCTTGTTTGACAGGGGCTACGAGCAGTACTTC. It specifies CASSLFDRGYEQYF.

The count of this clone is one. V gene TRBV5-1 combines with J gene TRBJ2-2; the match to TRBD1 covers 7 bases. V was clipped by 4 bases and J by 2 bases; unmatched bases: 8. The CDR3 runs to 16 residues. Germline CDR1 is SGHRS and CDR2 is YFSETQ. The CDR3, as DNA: TGCGCCAGCAGCCACTTACAGGGGATAAACACCGGGGAGCTGTTTTTT. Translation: CASSHLQGINTGELFF.

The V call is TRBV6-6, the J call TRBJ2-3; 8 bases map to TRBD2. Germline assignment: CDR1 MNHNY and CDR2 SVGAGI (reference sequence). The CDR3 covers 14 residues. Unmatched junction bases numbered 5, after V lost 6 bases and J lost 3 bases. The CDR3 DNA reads TGTGCCAGCAGACATGGGACTAGGACAGATACGCAGTATTTT. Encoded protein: CASRHGTRTDTQYF.

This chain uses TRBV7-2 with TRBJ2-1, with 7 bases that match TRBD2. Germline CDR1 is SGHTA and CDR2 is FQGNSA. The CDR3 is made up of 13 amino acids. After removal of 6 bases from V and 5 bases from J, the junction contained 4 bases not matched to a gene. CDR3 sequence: CASRAGTNNEQFF. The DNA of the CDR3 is TGTGCCAGCAGGGCCGGGACTAACAATGAGCAGTTCTTC.

CDR3 loop: CASSQGLSGNTIYF. Here the CDR3 DNA reads TGTGCCAGCTCACAGGGGCTGAGTGGAAACACCATATATTTT. The rearrangement uses TRBV18 and TRBJ1-3, with D perhaps matching TRBD1 (5 bases). CDR1 and CDR2 (germline): KGHSH, LQKENI. V lost 4 bases and J lost 3, with 10 bases in between. This CDR3 is 14 amino acids long.

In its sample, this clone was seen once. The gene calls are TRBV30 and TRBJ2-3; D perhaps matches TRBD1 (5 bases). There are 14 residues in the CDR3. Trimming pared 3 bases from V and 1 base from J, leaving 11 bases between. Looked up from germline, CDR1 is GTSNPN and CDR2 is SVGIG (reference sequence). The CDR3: CAWSATRGTDTQYF. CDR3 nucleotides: TGTGCCTGGAGCGCCACCAGGGGCACAGATACGCAGTATTTT.

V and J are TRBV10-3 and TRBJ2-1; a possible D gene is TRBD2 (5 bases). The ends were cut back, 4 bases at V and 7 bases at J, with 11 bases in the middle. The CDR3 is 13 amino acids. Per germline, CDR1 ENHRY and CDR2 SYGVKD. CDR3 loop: CAISGGLANEQFF. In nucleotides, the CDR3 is TGTGCCATCAGTGGGGGTCTAGCAAATGAGCAGTTCTTC.

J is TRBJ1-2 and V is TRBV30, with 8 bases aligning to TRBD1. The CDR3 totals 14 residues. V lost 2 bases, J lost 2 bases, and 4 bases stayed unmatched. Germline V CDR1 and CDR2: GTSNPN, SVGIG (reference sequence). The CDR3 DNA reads TGTGCCTGGAGTAAACGACAGGGGAACTATGGCTACACCTTC. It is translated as CAWSKRQGNYGYTF.